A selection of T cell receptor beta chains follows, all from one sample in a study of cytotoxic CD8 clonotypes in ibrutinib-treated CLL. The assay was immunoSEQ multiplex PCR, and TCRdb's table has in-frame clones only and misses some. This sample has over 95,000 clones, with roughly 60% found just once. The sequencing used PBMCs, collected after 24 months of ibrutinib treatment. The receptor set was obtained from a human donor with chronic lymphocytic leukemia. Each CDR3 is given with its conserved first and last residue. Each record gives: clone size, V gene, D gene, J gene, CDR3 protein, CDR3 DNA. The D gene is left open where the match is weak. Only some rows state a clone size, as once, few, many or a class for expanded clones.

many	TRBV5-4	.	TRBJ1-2	CASSLRQVPGYTF	TGTGCCAGCAGCTTGAGACAGGTGCCTGGCTACACCTTC
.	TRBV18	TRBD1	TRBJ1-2	CASSPGTGFGYTF	TGTGCCAGCTCACCCGGGACAGGGTTTGGCTACACCTTC
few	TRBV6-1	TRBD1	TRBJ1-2	CASRPGQDVGYTF	TGTGCCAGCAGACCGGGACAGGATGTGGGCTACACCTTC
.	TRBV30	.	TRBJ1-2	CAWSFGGWGYTF	TGTGCCTGGAGTTTCGGGGGCTGGGGCTACACCTTC
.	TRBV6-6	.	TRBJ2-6	CASSYRDAGANVLTF	TGTGCCAGCAGTTACAGGGATGCAGGGGCCAACGTCCTGACTTTC
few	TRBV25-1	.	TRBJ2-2	CASSEITETGELFF	TGTGCCAGCAGTGAGATCACAGAGACCGGGGAGCTGTTTTTT
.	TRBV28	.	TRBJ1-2	CASSLAGAYGYTF	TGTGCCAGCAGTTTAGCAGGGGCTTATGGCTACACCTTC
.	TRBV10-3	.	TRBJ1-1	CAISVDRNTEAFF	TGTGCCATCAGTGTTGACCGGAACACTGAAGCTTTCTTT
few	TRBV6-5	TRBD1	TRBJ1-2	CASRLGQGTGYTF	TGTGCCAGCAGACTTGGACAGGGTACTGGCTACACCTTC
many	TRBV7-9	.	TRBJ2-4	CASSDAGQLKNIQYF	TGTGCCAGCAGCGACGCGGGACAGCTCAAAAACATTCAGTACTTC
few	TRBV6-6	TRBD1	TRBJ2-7	CASRTGIYEQYF	TGTGCCAGCAGGACAGGGATATACGAGCAGTACTTC
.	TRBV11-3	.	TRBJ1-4	CASSLDPGTGEKLFF	TGTGCCAGCAGCTTAGACCCAGGGACTGGGGAAAAACTGTTTTTT
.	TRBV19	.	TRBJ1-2	CASSKGLGYGYTF	TGTGCCAGTAGTAAGGGACTCGGCTATGGCTACACCTTC
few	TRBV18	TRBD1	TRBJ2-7	CASSPMGQGTYEQYF	TGTGCCAGCTCACCAATGGGACAGGGCACCTACGAGCAGTACTTC
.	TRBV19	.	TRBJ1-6	CASSIGTGNSPLHF	TGTGCCAGTAGTATAGGGACGGGGAATTCACCCCTCCACTTT
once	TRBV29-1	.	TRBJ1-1	CSVGGVKGSGAFF	TGCAGCGTTGGGGGAGTGAAGGGATCCGGAGCTTTCTTT
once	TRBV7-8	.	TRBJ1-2	CASSLMLDEGYTF	TGTGCCAGCAGCTTAATGCTAGACGAGGGCTACACCTTC
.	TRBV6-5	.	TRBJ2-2	CASTWFVDGELFF	TGTGCCAGCACTTGGTTTGTCGACGGGGAGCTGTTTTTT
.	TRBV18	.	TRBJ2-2	CASSPNKGIGELFF	TGTGCCAGCTCACCAAACAAGGGGATCGGGGAGCTGTTTTTT
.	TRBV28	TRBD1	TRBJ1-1	CASSGNRGLTEAFF	TGTGCCAGCAGTGGAAACAGGGGGCTGACTGAAGCTTTCTTT
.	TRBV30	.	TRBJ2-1	CAWSVRTGSYNEQFF	TGTGCCTGGAGTGTGCGAACAGGGTCCTACAATGAGCAGTTCTTC
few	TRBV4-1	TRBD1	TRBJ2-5	CASSPPGQGGQTQYF	TGCGCCAGCAGCCCTCCGGGACAGGGTGGGCAGACCCAGTACTTC
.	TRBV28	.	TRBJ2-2	CAIWGTNTGELFF	TGTGCCATCTGGGGAACGAACACCGGGGAGCTGTTTTTT
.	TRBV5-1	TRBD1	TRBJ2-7	CASSGTGQGAFYEQYF	TGCGCCAGCAGCGGTACTGGACAGGGGGCGTTCTACGAGCAGTACTTC
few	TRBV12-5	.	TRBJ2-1	CASGLQGNEQFF	TGTGCTAGTGGTTTACAGGGCAATGAGCAGTTCTTC
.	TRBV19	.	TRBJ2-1	CASSIEQVGVFIDEQFF	TGTGCCAGTAGTATCGAACAGGTGGGGGTCTTTATCGATGAGCAGTTCTTC
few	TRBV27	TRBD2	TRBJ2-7	CASSPTGLAHYEQYF	TGTGCCAGCAGTCCCACGGGACTAGCGCATTACGAGCAGTACTTC
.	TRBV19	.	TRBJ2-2	CASRPQTANTGELFF	TGTGCCAGTAGACCTCAGACAGCTAACACCGGGGAGCTGTTTTTT
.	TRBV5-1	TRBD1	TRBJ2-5	CASSHQTGGQETQYF	TGCGCCAGCAGCCATCAGACAGGGGGCCAAGAGACCCAGTACTTC
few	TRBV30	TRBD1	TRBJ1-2	CAWRGRDRVSGYTF	TGTGCCTGGAGAGGGCGGGACAGGGTCAGTGGCTACACCTTC
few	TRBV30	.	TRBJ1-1	CAWSVGREAFF	TGTGCCTGGAGTGTTGGGAGAGAAGCTTTCTTT
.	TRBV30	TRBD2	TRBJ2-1	CAFYSGGRDNEQFF	TGTGCCTTCTATTCCGGGGGGAGGGACAATGAGCAGTTCTTC
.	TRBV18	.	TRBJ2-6	CASSPGMFNSGANVLTF	TGTGCCAGCTCACCAGGGATGTTTAACTCTGGGGCCAACGTCCTGACTTTC
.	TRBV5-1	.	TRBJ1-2	CASSLSQNNKQENGYTF	TGCGCCAGCAGCTTGAGTCAGAACAACAAACAGGAGAATGGCTACACCTTC
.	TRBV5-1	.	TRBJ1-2	CASSSQDTGTGYTF	TGCGCCAGCAGCTCACAGGACACCGGGACGGGCTACACCTTC
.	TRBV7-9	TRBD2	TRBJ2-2	CASSLGSGGDAGELFF	TGTGCCAGCAGCTTAGGGAGCGGGGGCGATGCCGGGGAGCTGTTTTTT
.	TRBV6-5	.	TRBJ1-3	CASRTTENSGNTIYF	TGTGCCAGCAGGACTACAGAAAACTCTGGAAACACCATATATTTT
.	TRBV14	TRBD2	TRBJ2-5	CASSQGLAGLQETQYF	TGTGCCAGCAGCCAAGGACTAGCGGGTCTCCAAGAGACCCAGTACTTC
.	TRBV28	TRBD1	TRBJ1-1	CASSRGQGGMSSTEAFF	TGTGCCAGCAGCCGGGGACAGGGTGGGATGAGTAGCACTGAAGCTTTCTTT
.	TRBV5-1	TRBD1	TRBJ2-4	CASSELRTGSAKNIQYF	TGCGCCAGCAGCGAACTAAGGACAGGGTCAGCGAAAAACATTCAGTACTTC
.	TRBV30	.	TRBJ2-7	CAWGDPFYEQYF	TGTGCCTGGGGGGACCCTTTCTACGAGCAGTACTTC
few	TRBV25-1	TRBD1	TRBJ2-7	CASSGDSSYEQYF	TGTGCCAGCAGTGGGGACAGTTCCTACGAGCAGTACTTC
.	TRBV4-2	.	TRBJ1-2	CASSFQGSGYTF	TGTGCCAGCAGCTTCCAGGGTTCCGGCTACACCTTC
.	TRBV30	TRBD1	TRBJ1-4	CAWSLQTGANEKLFF	TGTGCCTGGAGCCTTCAGACAGGGGCTAATGAAAAACTGTTTTTT
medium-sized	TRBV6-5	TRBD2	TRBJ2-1	CASSYGGGARNEQFF	TGTGCCAGCAGTTACGGCGGGGGGGCTCGGAATGAGCAGTTCTTC
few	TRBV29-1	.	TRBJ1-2	CSVVFQDTPTF	TGCAGCGTTGTCTTTCAGGACACTCCAACCTTC
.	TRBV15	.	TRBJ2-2	CATSRGSDGNTGELFF	TGTGCCACCAGCAGAGGCTCGGACGGGAACACCGGGGAGCTGTTTTTT
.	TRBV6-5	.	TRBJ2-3	CASSWDGYTQYF	TGTGCCAGCAGTTGGGACGGTTATACGCAGTATTTT